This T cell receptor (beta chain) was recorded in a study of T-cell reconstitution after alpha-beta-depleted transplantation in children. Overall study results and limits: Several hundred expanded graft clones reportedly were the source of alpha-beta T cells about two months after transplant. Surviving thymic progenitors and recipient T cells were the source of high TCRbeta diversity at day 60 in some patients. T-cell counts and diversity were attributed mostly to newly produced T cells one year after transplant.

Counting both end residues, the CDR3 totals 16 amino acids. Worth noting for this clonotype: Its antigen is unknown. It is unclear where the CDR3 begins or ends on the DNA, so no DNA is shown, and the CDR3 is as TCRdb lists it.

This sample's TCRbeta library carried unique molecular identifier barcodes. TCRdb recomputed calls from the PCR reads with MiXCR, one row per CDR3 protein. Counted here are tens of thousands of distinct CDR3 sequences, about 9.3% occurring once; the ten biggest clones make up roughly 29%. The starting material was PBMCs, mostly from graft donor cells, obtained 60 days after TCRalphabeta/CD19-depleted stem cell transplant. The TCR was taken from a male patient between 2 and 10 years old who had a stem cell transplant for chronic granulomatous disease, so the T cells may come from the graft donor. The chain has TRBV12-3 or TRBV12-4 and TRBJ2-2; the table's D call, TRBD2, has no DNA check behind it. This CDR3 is CASSERERNTGELFFF.